Described below is a single TCR beta chain sequence and its context. Antigen unknown. Sequenced by immunoSEQ multiplex PCR; TCRdb stores in-frame clones only, minus some. The sample contains under 100,000 clones, almost 90% of which appear only once. Germline assignment: CDR1 MGHRA and CDR2 YSYEKL. The CDR3 totals 14 residues. Trimming took 0 bases from V and 7 from J, leaving 9 bases between them. This sample stems from a study of OX40 agonist ivuxolimab in advanced cancers. Overall study: An agonistic anti-OX40 (CD134) antibody, ivuxolimab, was used to treat the patients. A mean age of around 60 years, range roughly 23 to 79, was recorded, and more than 80% were male. Study-level points and caveats: Blood T cells, both CD4+ and CD8+, expanded clonally by week 6 at 0.1 to 3.0 mg/kg.

The TCR was taken from an adult with an advanced solid tumor such as melanoma, head and neck, liver or kidney cancer. V usage is TRBV4-1 and J usage is TRBJ1-4; no clear D. The source material was CD4+ or CD8+ T cells sorted from blood, sampled in a trial of the OX40 agonist ivuxolimab. The CDR3 nucleotides read TGCGCCAGCAGCCAAGACCTTTGGGGTGAAAAACTGTTTTTT. This encodes CASSQDLWGEKLFF.